The present TCR beta chain was sequenced within a study of regulatory T cells in long-lasting Graves disease. This clonotype was detected a few times. The antigen is undetermined. After removal of 5 bases from V and 6 bases from J, the junction contained 8 bases not matched to a gene. The CDR3 totals 15 residues. Per germline, CDR1 SGHAT and CDR2 FQNNGV. CDR3-region Arm-PCR and iRepertoire HTBI primers produced the TCR beta libraries. Original handling: Taken together, the samples had roughly 63 TRBV and 15 or so TRBJ segments identified. TCRdb used MiXCR to reprocess the multiplex PCR reads, holding one entry per CDR3 protein. The V and J calls and clone size are TCRdb's, not the authors'. Of around 430,000 distinct CDR3 sequences listed, 22% were seen once; the top ten hold approximately 14%. Sample time point: persistent/refractory GD, antithyroid drugs over 5 years with positive TRAb. From PBMCs, RNA was extracted and then used to make the TCR library.

Study-level points and caveats: Rather than thyroid tissue, only peripheral blood underwent study.

This specimen was peripheral blood mononuclear cells (PBMCs), taken when the disease was refractory, from a patient treated with antithyroid drugs. The clonotype comes from a female donor with Graves disease. The chain has TRBV11-2 and TRBJ1-5; 9 bases are a match to TRBD1. In nucleotides, the CDR3 is TGTGCCAGCAGCCAAGGGGACAGGGCCGTTCAGCCCCAGCATTTT. It translates to CASSQGDRAVQPQHF.